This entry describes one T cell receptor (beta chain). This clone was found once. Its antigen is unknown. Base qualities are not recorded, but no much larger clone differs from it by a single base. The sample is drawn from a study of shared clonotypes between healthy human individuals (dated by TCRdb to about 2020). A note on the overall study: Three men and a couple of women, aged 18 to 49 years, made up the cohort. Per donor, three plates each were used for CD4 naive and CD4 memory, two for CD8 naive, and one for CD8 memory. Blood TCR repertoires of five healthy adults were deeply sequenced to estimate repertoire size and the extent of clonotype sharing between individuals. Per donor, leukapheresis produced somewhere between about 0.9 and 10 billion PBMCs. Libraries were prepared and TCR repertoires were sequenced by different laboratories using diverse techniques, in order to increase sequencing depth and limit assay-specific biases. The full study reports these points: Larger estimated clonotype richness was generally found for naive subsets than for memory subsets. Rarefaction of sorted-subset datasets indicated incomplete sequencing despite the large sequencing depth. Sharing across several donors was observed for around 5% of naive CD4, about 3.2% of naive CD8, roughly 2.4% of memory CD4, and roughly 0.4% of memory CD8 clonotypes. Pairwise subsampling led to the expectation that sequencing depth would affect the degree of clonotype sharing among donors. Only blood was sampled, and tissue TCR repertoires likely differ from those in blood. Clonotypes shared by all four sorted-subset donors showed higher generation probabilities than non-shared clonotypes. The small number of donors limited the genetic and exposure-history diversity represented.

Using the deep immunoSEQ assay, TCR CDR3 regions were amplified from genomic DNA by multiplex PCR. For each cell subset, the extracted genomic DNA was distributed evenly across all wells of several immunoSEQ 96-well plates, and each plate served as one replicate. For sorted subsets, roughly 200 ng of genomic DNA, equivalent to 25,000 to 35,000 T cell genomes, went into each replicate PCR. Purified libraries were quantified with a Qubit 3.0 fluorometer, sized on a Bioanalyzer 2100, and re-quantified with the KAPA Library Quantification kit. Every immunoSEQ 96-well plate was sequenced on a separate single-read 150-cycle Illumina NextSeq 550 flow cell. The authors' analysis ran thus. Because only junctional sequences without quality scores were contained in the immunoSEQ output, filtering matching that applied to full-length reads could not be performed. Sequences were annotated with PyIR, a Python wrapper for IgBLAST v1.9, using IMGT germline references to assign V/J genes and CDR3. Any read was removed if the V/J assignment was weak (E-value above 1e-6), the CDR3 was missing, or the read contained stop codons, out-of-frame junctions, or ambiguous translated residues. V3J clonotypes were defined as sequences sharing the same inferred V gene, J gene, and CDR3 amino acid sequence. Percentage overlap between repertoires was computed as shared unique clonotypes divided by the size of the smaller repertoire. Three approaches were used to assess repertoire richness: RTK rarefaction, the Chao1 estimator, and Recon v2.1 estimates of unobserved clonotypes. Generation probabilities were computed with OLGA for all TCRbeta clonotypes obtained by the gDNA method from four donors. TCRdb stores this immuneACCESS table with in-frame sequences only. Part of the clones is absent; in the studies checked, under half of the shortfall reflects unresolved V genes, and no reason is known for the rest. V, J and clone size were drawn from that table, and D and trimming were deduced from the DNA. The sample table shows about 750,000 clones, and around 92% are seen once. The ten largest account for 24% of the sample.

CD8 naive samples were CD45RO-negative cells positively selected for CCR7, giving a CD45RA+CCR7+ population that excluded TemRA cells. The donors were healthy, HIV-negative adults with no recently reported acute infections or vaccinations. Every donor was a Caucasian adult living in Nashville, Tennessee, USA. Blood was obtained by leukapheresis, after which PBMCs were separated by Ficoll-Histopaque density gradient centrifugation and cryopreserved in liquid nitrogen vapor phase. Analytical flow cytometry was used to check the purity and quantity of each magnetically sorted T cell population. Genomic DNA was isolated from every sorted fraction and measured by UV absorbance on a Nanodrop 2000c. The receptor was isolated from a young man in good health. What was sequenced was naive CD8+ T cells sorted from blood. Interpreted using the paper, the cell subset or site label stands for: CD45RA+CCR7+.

DNA sequence: TGTGCCAGCAGCTTAGGGACGGGCTTTAGCACAGATACGCAGTATTTT. The resulting protein is CASSLGTGFSTDTQYF. The V and J genes are TRBV7-6 and TRBJ2-3; there is no confident call for the D gene. The CDR1 and CDR2 encoded by the germline V gene are SGHVS and FNYEAQ. The V end loses 1 base and the J end loses 0 bases, and a stretch of 11 bases separates them. Including cysteine and phenylalanine, the CDR3 has 16 amino acids. Just CDR3 DNA is preserved here, 48 bases in frame from base 1.